Following are 4 T cell receptor beta chains from one sample sequenced in a study of CD4 T cells in relation to SARS-CoV-2 and coronaviruses. For these receptors, no antigen is known. Sequencing was performed with immunoSEQ multiplex PCR; in TCRdb, only in-frame clones are kept and a portion is missing. The table has some 45,000 clones, approximately 80% seen once. Material: naive CD4+ T cells from PBMCs, cultured in vitro. Specified subset: naive CD4+ T cells isolated by negative enrichment. The receptors originated from an adult with COVID-19.

The chain is built from TRBV6-1 and TRBJ2-5; D remains unclear. Trimming removed 2 bases from V and 1 base from J, with 8 bases in between. The CDR3 spans 14 residues. Germline V gene sequence: CDR1 MNHNS, CDR2 SASEGT. The CDR3 reads CASSERVSQETQYF. Written as DNA, the CDR3 is TGTGCCAGCAGTGAAAGAGTTTCCCAAGAGACCCAGTACTTC.

This clone was seen only once. This sequence joins TRBV9 and TRBJ1-2; D unclear. This CDR3 has 13 amino acids. Looked up from germline, CDR1 is SGDLS and CDR2 is YYNGEE. V lost 4 bases and J 1 base, leaving 8 bases between the germline ends. CDR3 DNA: TGTGCCAGCAGCCCTGACGTTAACTATGGCTACACCTTC. It codes for CASSPDVNYGYTF.

This clone has more than one count but fewer than ten. The genes are TRBV7-8 and TRBJ2-7; TRBD2 is a possible D gene (6 bases). V shed 4 bases and J shed 7 bases, with 14 bases lying between them. Germline values: CDR1 SGHVS, CDR2 FQNEAQ. The CDR3 runs to 13 residues. The CDR3 is CASSYQTRGEQYF. DNA of the CDR3: TGTGCCAGCAGCTATCAGACTAGGGGAGAGCAGTACTTC. Full variable domain (rest looked up from reference TRBV7-8 and TRBJ2-7): GAGVSQSPRYKVAKRGQDVALRCDPISGHVSLFWYQQALGQGPEFLTYFQNEAQLDKSGLPSDRFFAERPEGSVSTLKIQRTQQEDSAVYLCASSYQTRGEQYFGPGTRLTVT.

The chain carries TRBV6-6 and TRBJ2-5; D possibly matches TRBD1 or TRBD2 (5 bases each). This CDR3 is built from 16 residues. Germline V CDR1 and CDR2: MNHNY, SVGAGI (reference sequence). V was cut by 3 bases and J by 1 base, with 15 bases left in between. In DNA form, the CDR3 reads TGTGCCAGCAGTTATGACGTACCGGGACGCCAAGAGACCCAGTACTTC. It codes for CASSYDVPGRQETQYF.